This TCR beta chain is from a study of Ad26.COV2.S vaccination and SARS-CoV-2 variants. Treatment of the sample: over 15 received Ad26.COV2.S at low or high dose, single or two shots; about 5 received placebo; per-sample allocation not given. Collection of samples fell on day 63 after the first vaccine or placebo injection. With 2 bases removed from V and 8 bases from J, the gap between germline ends came to 9 bases. The CDR3 length is 12 residues. Clones were read by immunoSEQ multiplex PCR, and TCRdb kept only the in-frame ones, dropping some. The table records about 680,000 clones, roughly 90% of them present only once.

The clonotype comes from a person between 18 and 65 years old who received the Ad26.COV2.S COVID-19 vaccine or a placebo. The chain recombines TRBV12-3 or TRBV12-4 with TRBJ1-2, with unresolved D. Sequenced here: peripheral blood, sampled in a trial of Ad26.COV2.S vaccine versus placebo. The CDR3 DNA reads TGTGCCAGCAGTTTACCCAGCGGGGGCTACACCTTC. It translates to CASSLPSGGYTF.